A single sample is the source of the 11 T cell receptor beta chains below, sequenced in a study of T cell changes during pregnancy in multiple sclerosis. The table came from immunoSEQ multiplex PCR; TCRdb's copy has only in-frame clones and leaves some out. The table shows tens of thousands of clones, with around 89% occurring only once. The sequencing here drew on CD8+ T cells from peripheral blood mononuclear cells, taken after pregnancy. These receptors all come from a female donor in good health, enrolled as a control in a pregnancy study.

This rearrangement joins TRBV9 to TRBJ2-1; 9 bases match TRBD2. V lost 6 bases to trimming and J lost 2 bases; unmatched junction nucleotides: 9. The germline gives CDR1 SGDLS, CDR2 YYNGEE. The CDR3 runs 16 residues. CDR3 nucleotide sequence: TGTGCCAGCACCGAGGGACTAGCACCGGCCTACAATGAGCAGTTCTTC. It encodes CASTEGLAPAYNEQFF.

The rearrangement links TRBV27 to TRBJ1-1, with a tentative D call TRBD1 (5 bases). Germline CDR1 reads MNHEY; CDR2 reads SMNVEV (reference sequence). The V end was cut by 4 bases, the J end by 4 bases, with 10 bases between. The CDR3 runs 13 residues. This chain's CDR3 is CASSSQGPTEAFF. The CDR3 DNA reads TGTGCCAGCAGTTCTCAGGGTCCCACTGAAGCTTTCTTT.

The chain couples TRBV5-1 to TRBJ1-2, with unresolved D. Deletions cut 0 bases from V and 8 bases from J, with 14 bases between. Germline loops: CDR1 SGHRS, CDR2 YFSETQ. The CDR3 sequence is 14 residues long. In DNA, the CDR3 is TGCGCCAGCAGCTTGGGGCCTATCGGCGGCGGCTACACCTTC. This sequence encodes CASSLGPIGGGYTF.

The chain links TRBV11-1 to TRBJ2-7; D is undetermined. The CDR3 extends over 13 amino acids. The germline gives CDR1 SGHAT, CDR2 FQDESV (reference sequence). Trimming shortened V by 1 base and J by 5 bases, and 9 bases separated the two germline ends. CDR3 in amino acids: CASSLVRSHEQYF. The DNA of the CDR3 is TGTGCCAGCAGCTTAGTGCGGAGTCACGAGCAGTACTTC.

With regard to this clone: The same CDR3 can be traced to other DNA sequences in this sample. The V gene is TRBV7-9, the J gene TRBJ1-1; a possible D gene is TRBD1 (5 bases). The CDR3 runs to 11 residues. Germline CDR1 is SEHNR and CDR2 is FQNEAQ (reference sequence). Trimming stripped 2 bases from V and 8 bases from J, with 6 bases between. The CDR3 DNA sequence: TGTGCCAGCAGCTTAACAGGAGAAGCTTTCTTT. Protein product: CASSLTGEAFF.

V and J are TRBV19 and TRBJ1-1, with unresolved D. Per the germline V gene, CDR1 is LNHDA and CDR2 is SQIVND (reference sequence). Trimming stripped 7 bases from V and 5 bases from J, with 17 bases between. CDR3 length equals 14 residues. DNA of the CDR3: TGTGCCAGTATCCCCGCAGGCGGGAGGACTGAAGCTTTCTTT. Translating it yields CASIPAGGRTEAFF.

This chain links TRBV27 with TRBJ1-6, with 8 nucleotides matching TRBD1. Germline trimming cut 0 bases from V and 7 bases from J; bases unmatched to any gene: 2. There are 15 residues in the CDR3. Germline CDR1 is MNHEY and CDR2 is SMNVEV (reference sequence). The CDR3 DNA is TGTGCCAGCAGTTTATCAGACAGGGGAAATTCACCCCTCCACTTT. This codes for CASSLSDRGNSPLHF.

CDR3: CASTRGIGAKNIQYF. CDR3 nucleotide sequence: TGTGCCAGCACCCGGGGGATAGGAGCCAAAAACATTCAGTACTTC. V usage is TRBV11-2 and J usage is TRBJ2-4; tentative D call: TRBD2 (6 bases). Germline V gene lookup returns CDR1 SGHAT and CDR2 FQNNGV. V dropped 7 bases and J dropped 0 bases, with 13 bases sitting between them. The CDR3 consists of 15 residues.

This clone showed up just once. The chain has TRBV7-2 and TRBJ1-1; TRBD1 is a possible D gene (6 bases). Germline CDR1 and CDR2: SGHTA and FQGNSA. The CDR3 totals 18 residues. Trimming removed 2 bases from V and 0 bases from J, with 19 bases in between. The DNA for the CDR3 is TGTGCCAGCAGCTTAAGCGGGACATGGGGGGCCATGAACACTGAAGCTTTCTTT. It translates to CASSLSGTWGAMNTEAFF.

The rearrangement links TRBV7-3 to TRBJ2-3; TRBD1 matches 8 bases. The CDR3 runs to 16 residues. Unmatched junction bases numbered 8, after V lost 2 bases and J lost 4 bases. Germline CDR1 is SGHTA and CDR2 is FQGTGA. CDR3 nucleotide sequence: TGTGCCAGCAGCTTATGGCAGGGGGCTTTCCCAGATACGCAGTATTTT. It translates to CASSLWQGAFPDTQYF.

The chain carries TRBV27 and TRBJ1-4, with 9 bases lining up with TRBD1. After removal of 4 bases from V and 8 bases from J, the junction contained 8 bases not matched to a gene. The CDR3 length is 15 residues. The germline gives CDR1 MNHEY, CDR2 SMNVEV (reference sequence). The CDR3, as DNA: TGTGCCAGCAGTTCTACAGGGGGCGAAGGAGAAAAACTGTTTTTT. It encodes CASSSTGGEGEKLFF.